These T cell receptor beta chains were read from a single sample in a study of blood T cell repertoires in COVID-19. Using immunoSEQ multiplex PCR, the repertoire was profiled, and TCRdb retains in-frame clones only, with some absent. Here the sample spans 60,000 to 75,000 clones, 72% being singletons. The sequencing sample was made of PBMCs or T cells enriched from blood (not recorded which). All receptors come from a woman aged 60 to 75 who had been exposed to COVID-19. Each CDR3 is given with its conserved first and last residue. A D gene is named only where the DNA matches it firmly. Part of the rows lack a size; the others show once, few, many or a class for expanded clones.

abundance | j_gene | v_gene | d_gene | CDR3nt | CDR3aa
NA | TRBJ1-6 | TRBV2 | NA | TGTGCCAGCAGCGAGAGGGAGAGCTCCTATAATTCACCCCTCCACTTT | CASSERESSYNSPLHF
NA | TRBJ1-6 | TRBV11-2 | NA | TGTGCCAGCAGCTTAGAAGGATCGCGGAGCTCACCCCTCCACTTT | CASSLEGSRSSPLHF
NA | TRBJ2-7 | TRBV11-3 | NA | TGTGCCAGCAGCCTGCGTGGCGGTAGCTCCTACGAGCAGTACTTC | CASSLRGGSSYEQYF
NA | TRBJ1-6 | TRBV6-2/TRBV6-3 | TRBD1 | TGTGCCAGCAGCCAGGACAGGGTCTCTTCACCCCTCCACTTT | CASSQDRVSSPLHF
NA | TRBJ2-3 | TRBV7-9 | TRBD1 | TGTGCCAGCAGCTTAGAAGGACAGGGGGAGTATTTT | CASSLEGQGEYF
NA | TRBJ1-2 | TRBV19 | NA | TGTGCCAGCGAAAGGGGTGACTATGGCTACACCTTC | CASERGDYGYTF
NA | TRBJ2-2 | TRBV19 | NA | TGTGCCAGTACCCGGACAGCGAACACCGGGGAGCTGTTTTTT | CASTRTANTGELFF
NA | TRBJ2-1 | TRBV7-3 | TRBD2 | TGTGCCAGCAGCGATCCAGGGCGGGGGGGCTACAATGAGCAGTTCTTC | CASSDPGRGGYNEQFF
NA | TRBJ1-2 | TRBV19 | NA | TGTGCCAGTAGCGCCAGGGGATTAGAGGGCTACACCTTC | CASSARGLEGYTF
NA | TRBJ1-6 | TRBV3-1/TRBV3-2 | NA | TGTGCCAGCAGCCAAGAACCTAGACCACCCCTCCACTTT | CASSQEPRPPLHF
NA | TRBJ2-7 | TRBV28 | NA | TGTGCCAGCAGTTTGAGGGCTTCCTACGAGCAGTACTTC | CASSLRASYEQYF
NA | TRBJ1-4 | TRBV5-1 | NA | TGCGCCAGCAGCTTGACAGGGTTGAGTAATGAAAAACTGTTTTTT | CASSLTGLSNEKLFF
NA | TRBJ2-3 | TRBV24-1 | TRBD1 | TGTGCCACCAGTGATTTTGGACAGGGGGGAACAGATACGCAGTATTTT | CATSDFGQGGTDTQYF
few | TRBJ1-5 | TRBV12-3/TRBV12-4 | NA | TGTGCCAGCAGTTTAGGAGGGAGGCAGCCCCAGCATTTT | CASSLGGRQPQHF
NA | TRBJ2-2 | TRBV3-1/TRBV3-2 | TRBD2 | TGTGCCAGCAGCCCTCGCGCCCGGGGGGGCATAAGCACCGGGGAGCTGTTTTTT | CASSPRARGGISTGELFF
NA | TRBJ1-6 | TRBV4-1 | NA | TGCGCCAGCAGTCGACAGTTTCAACAAAATAATTCACCCCTCCACTTT | CASSRQFQQNNSPLHF
NA | TRBJ2-7 | TRBV28 | TRBD2 | TGTGCCACCCAGAGCGGGGGACCTACTTACGAGCAGTACTTC | CATQSGGPTYEQYF
NA | TRBJ2-7 | TRBV28 | NA | TGTGCCAGCTACTCTGGGCCAGGGCTCATCCACGAGCAGTACTTC | CASYSGPGLIHEQYF
few | TRBJ1-5 | TRBV27 | NA | TGTGCCAGCAGTCCTAACAGGGTTGGGAGTCAGCCCCAGCATTTT | CASSPNRVGSQPQHF
NA | TRBJ2-1 | TRBV15 | TRBD2 | TGTGCCACCAGCAGAGATCAAGGGACTAGCGCCAATGAGCAGTTCTTC | CATSRDQGTSANEQFF
NA | TRBJ1-1 | TRBV10-3 | NA | TGTGCCATCAGTGACAGGGGCAACACTGAAGCTTTCTTT | CAISDRGNTEAFF
NA | TRBJ1-1 | TRBV2 | TRBD1 | TGTGCCAGCATTCGACAGGGTAAAGCTTTCTTT | CASIRQGKAFF
NA | TRBJ2-2 | TRBV29-1 | NA | TGCAGCGTTGGAACAGGGAACGGGGAGCTGTTTTTT | CSVGTGNGELFF
NA | TRBJ2-1 | TRBV27 | TRBD2 | TGTGCCAGCAGCACAACTAGCGGGGGGGGGCAGTTCTTC | CASSTTSGGGQFF
once | TRBJ1-2 | TRBV27 | TRBD1 | TGTGCCAGCAGTTCCGGGACAGGGTCGAGTGGCTACACCTTC | CASSSGTGSSGYTF
NA | TRBJ1-1 | TRBV15 | NA | TGTGCCACCAGCAGAGCTTCTCTTGAAGCTTTCTTT | CATSRASLEAFF
medium-sized | TRBJ2-1 | TRBV6-5 | NA | TGTGCCAGCAGTAGTGGGCTACGGGGGGAGCAGTTCTTC | CASSSGLRGEQFF
NA | TRBJ2-7 | TRBV6-2/TRBV6-3 | NA | TGTGCCAGCAGTTACTCGGGGCCTAGGGGCCCCTCCACCTTC | CASSYSGPRGPSTF
NA | TRBJ1-1 | TRBV27 | NA | TGTGCCAGCAGTCCCACAGGGAACACTGAAGCTTTCTTT | CASSPTGNTEAFF
NA | TRBJ2-7 | TRBV6-5 | NA | TGTGCCAGCAGTTACACACTAGCTGCCAACGAGCAGTACTTC | CASSYTLAANEQYF
NA | TRBJ1-2 | TRBV29-1 | NA | TGCAGTTCACGGGGGGAGGGGAACTATGGCTACACCTTC | CSSRGEGNYGYTF
NA | TRBJ1-2 | TRBV19 | NA | TGTGCCAGTAGTGGGGGCTGGCAGTCTCTTGGCTACACCTTC | CASSGGWQSLGYTF
NA | TRBJ1-5 | TRBV3-1/TRBV3-2 | NA | TGTGCCAGCAGCCAAGGCGGCAATCAGCCCCAGCATTTT | CASSQGGNQPQHF
many | TRBJ2-1 | TRBV7-9 | TRBD2 | TGTGCCAGCAGCTTCAGGACTAGCGGACACAATGAGCAGTTCTTC | CASSFRTSGHNEQFF
NA | TRBJ2-1 | TRBV18 | TRBD2 | TGTGCCAGCTCACCCAGGCCTAGCGGGAGGGGGACCTACAATGAGCAGTTCTTC | CASSPRPSGRGTYNEQFF
few | TRBJ1-5 | TRBV6-5 | NA | TGTGCCTCTCGGGTAGGGGCCAATCAGCCCCAGCATTTT | CASRVGANQPQHF
NA | TRBJ2-1 | TRBV29-1 | TRBD2 | TGCAGCGGGGCTGGCGGGAGGGGGTACAATGAGCAGTTCTTC | CSGAGGRGYNEQFF
NA | TRBJ2-2 | TRBV2 | NA | TGTGCCAGCAGTGGGCAACTAATTAACACCGGGGAGCTGTTTTTT | CASSGQLINTGELFF
NA | TRBJ2-1 | TRBV28 | TRBD2 | TGTGCCAGCAGTTTAGGGACTAGCTCCTACAATGAGCAGTTCTTC | CASSLGTSSYNEQFF
NA | TRBJ1-5 | TRBV3-1/TRBV3-2 | TRBD1 | TGTGCCAGCAGCCAACGACAGGGTAATCAGCCCCAGCATTTT | CASSQRQGNQPQHF
once | TRBJ2-7 | TRBV3-1/TRBV3-2 | TRBD2 | TGTGCCAGCAGCCAAGATTGGGCCGCTGGGACTAAAGTACGTCAGCAGTACTTC | CASSQDWAAGTKVRQQYF
NA | TRBJ1-6 | TRBV7-9 | TRBD1 | TGTGCCAGCAGCCCGACAGGGGGTTCACCCCTCCACTTT | CASSPTGGSPLHF
NA | TRBJ2-2 | TRBV20-1 | NA | TGCAGTGCTACATACACCGGGGAGCTGTTTTTT | CSATYTGELFF